Listed below are T cell receptor beta chains from one sample, sequenced in a study of a mutant IDH1 vaccine in newly diagnosed glioma. No antigen is known for these receptors. TCRdb's table, derived via immunoSEQ multiplex PCR, lists solely in-frame clones and lacks some. Seen here are about 30,000 clones, more than 70% observed once, and the top ten hold over 7%. Material: PBMCs, obtained from a glioma patient whose treatment included an IDH1 peptide vaccine. Receptor source: a woman under 30 with glioma. Both conserved end residues are part of each CDR3. Each record gives: V gene, J gene, D gene, clone size, CDR3 DNA, CDR3 protein. The D gene is left open where the match is weak. The listing skips clone size in some rows; elsewhere it reads once, few, many or a size class.

V: TRBV10-3; J: TRBJ1-1; D: -; size: -; DNA: TGTGCCATCAGTGCTGTGGACGGGACATTCATGTCAAGATCCCCATCGAACACTGAAGCTTTCTTT; CDR3: CAISAVDGTFMSRSPSNTEAFF
V: TRBV2; J: TRBJ2-1; D: TRBD2; size: -; DNA: TGTGCCAGCAATGAGGCGGGGGGCTCCTACAATGAGCAGTTCTTC; CDR3: CASNEAGGSYNEQFF
V: TRBV11-2; J: TRBJ2-5; D: -; size: -; DNA: TGTGCGACAGCGCCTACCGGGTCCCCAGGGGAGACCCAGTACTTC; CDR3: CATAPTGSPGETQYF
V: TRBV6-5; J: TRBJ1-5; D: -; size: -; DNA: TGTGCCAGCAGTTACGAGGAGCCCCAGCATTTT; CDR3: CASSYEEPQHF
V: TRBV5-6; J: TRBJ2-1; D: -; size: -; DNA: TGTGCCAGCAGCTGGCAGACAGGAGGTAGTTTTGGGGAGCAGTTCTTC; CDR3: CASSWQTGGSFGEQFF
V: TRBV5-6; J: TRBJ2-2; D: TRBD2; size: -; DNA: TGTGCCAGCAGCTCAAGCGGGGGGGCGAACACCGGGGAGCTGTTTTTT; CDR3: CASSSSGGANTGELFF
V: TRBV7-6; J: TRBJ2-1; D: -; size: -; DNA: TGTGCCAGCAGCTTAGGCGGTTCTGGGGTTAATGAGCAGTTCTTC; CDR3: CASSLGGSGVNEQFF
V: TRBV4-3; J: TRBJ1-3; D: -; size: -; DNA: TGCGCCAGCAGCCAAGTACAGGGCCCGGGGGGAAACACCATATATTTT; CDR3: CASSQVQGPGGNTIYF
V: TRBV2; J: TRBJ1-1; D: TRBD1; size: -; DNA: TGTGCCAGCAGTCCTTTCCGCACAGGGGACGAAGCTTTCTTT; CDR3: CASSPFRTGDEAFF
V: TRBV6-6; J: TRBJ1-5; D: -; size: -; DNA: TGTGCCGCCAATATGGTCGAGAAGGATCAGCCCCAGCATTTT; CDR3: CAANMVEKDQPQHF
V: TRBV18; J: TRBJ1-3; D: -; size: -; DNA: TGTGCCAGCTCACCCATATATACAGGGACATCTGGAAACACCATATATTTT; CDR3: CASSPIYTGTSGNTIYF
V: TRBV5-1; J: TRBJ1-1; D: -; size: few; DNA: TGCGCCAGCAGCTTGGAGGGGGTGAACACTGAAGCTTTCTTT; CDR3: CASSLEGVNTEAFF
V: TRBV5-6; J: TRBJ2-7; D: -; size: -; DNA: TGTGCCAGCAGTCAGGACAGACGCGAGCAGTACTTC; CDR3: CASSQDRREQYF
V: TRBV2; J: TRBJ2-1; D: -; size: -; DNA: TGTGCCAGCAGTGAAAACGGGGCTACGTACAATGAGCAGTTCTTC; CDR3: CASSENGATYNEQFF
V: TRBV11-2; J: TRBJ1-1; D: -; size: -; DNA: TGTGCCAGCAGCTTATTTCAGAACACTGAAGCTTTCTTT; CDR3: CASSLFQNTEAFF
V: TRBV5-4; J: TRBJ2-1; D: -; size: -; DNA: TGTGCCAGCAGCTCCGACTCTTATTCCTACAATGAGCAGTTCTTC; CDR3: CASSSDSYSYNEQFF
V: TRBV15; J: TRBJ2-1; D: -; size: -; DNA: TGTGCCTCTATGAGCTCCTACAATGAGCAGTTCTTC; CDR3: CASMSSYNEQFF
V: TRBV7-2; J: TRBJ1-1; D: -; size: few; DNA: TGTGCCAGCAGCTTACCTCATTCTATGGGTTTTTTCTTT; CDR3: CASSLPHSMGFFF
V: TRBV29-1; J: TRBJ2-5; D: TRBD2; size: -; DNA: TGCAGCGTTGTAGGGGGACTAGAAGAGACCCAGTACTTC; CDR3: CSVVGGLEETQYF
V: TRBV10-3; J: TRBJ1-2; D: -; size: once; DNA: TGTGCCATCAGTGAGTCGAAAGGGTTTCACTATGGCTACACCTTC; CDR3: CAISESKGFHYGYTF
V: TRBV5-1; J: TRBJ1-1; D: -; size: few; DNA: TGCGCCAGCAGCTTTACAGGGTCTACTGAAGCTTTCTTT; CDR3: CASSFTGSTEAFF
V: TRBV7-6; J: TRBJ2-3; D: -; size: once; DNA: TGTGCCAGCAGCCCTTCCCGCCTGGGCACAGATACGCAGTATTTT; CDR3: CASSPSRLGTDTQYF
V: TRBV4-2; J: TRBJ2-1; D: -; size: -; DNA: TGTGCCAGCAGCCAAGATTGGGGGGGGGCCTCCTACAATGAGCAGTTCTTC; CDR3: CASSQDWGGASYNEQFF
V: TRBV19; J: TRBJ2-2; D: -; size: -; DNA: TGTGCCAGTAGTGTCCGGACCGGGGAGCTGTTTTTT; CDR3: CASSVRTGELFF
V: TRBV18; J: TRBJ1-1; D: TRBD1; size: few; DNA: TGTGCCAGCTCACCAACGACGAAGGGACAGAAATTT; CDR3: CASSPTTKGQKF
V: TRBV5-6; J: TRBJ2-1; D: TRBD2; size: -; DNA: TGTGCCAGCAGCCAAGGACTAGCCCGTGGGGGCTACAATGAGCAGTTCTTC; CDR3: CASSQGLARGGYNEQFF
V: TRBV21-1; J: TRBJ2-1; D: -; size: -; DNA: TGTGCCAGCAGTCTAGGGGGCAATGAGCAGTTCTTC; CDR3: CASSLGGNEQFF
V: TRBV4-2; J: TRBJ2-3; D: -; size: few; DNA: TGTGCCAGCAGCCGAGGCAATCAGGGCCTCCTCACAGATACGCAGTATTTT; CDR3: CASSRGNQGLLTDTQYF
V: TRBV27; J: TRBJ2-3; D: TRBD2; size: -; DNA: TGTGCCAGCAGTGGTCCGGGGGGACTCCTTGGCACAGATACGCAGTATTTT; CDR3: CASSGPGGLLGTDTQYF
V: TRBV7-8; J: TRBJ2-7; D: -; size: -; DNA: TGTGCCAGCAGCTTTGAAAAAGGATCATACGAGCAGTACTTC; CDR3: CASSFEKGSYEQYF
V: TRBV5-8; J: TRBJ2-3; D: TRBD1; size: -; DNA: TGTGCCAGCAGCTTGGGACAGGGGGGTACAGATACGCAGTATTTT; CDR3: CASSLGQGGTDTQYF
V: TRBV7-8; J: TRBJ1-1; D: -; size: -; DNA: TGTGCCAGCAGCCCCCGCACTGAAGCTTTCTTT; CDR3: CASSPRTEAFF
V: TRBV29-1; J: TRBJ1-2; D: -; size: -; DNA: TGCAGCGTTGAACAGTGGGGAACAGGAAACTATGGCTACACCTTC; CDR3: CSVEQWGTGNYGYTF
V: TRBV20-1; J: TRBJ1-1; D: -; size: -; DNA: TGCAGTGGTAGGGTAAACACTGAAGCTTTCTTT; CDR3: CSGRVNTEAFF
V: TRBV4-2; J: TRBJ2-6; D: -; size: once; DNA: TGTGCCAGCAGCCAAGCCAGTGGACAGTTCTCTGGGGCCAACGTCCTGACTTTC; CDR3: CASSQASGQFSGANVLTF